This T cell receptor (beta chain) stems from a study of T-cell reconstitution after alpha-beta-depleted transplantation in children. This clonotype was counted only a few times. J was trimmed by 2 bases and V by 0 bases; bases with no gene match: 5. Per the germline V gene, CDR1 is SGHRS and CDR2 is YFSETQ. The CDR3 loop spans 16 amino acids. Unique molecular identifiers were incorporated when the TCRbeta library was constructed. MiXCR, run by TCRdb on the PCR reads, gives a single entry per CDR3 protein. Of around 200,000 distinct CDR3 sequences in the sample, more than 15% are singletons; the top ten hold around 44%.

The specimen was PBMCs, mostly from graft donor cells, collected 360 days after TCRalphabeta/CD19-depleted stem cell transplant. This receptor was taken from a male patient between 2 and 10 years old who had a stem cell transplant for acute lymphoblastic leukemia, so the T cells may come from the graft donor. The genes are TRBV5-1 and TRBJ2-3, with TRBD2 identical over 8 bases. CDR3 bases: TGCGCCAGCAGCTTGGTACTAGCGGATTTCACAGATACGCAGTATTTT. Amino acids: CASSLVLADFTDTQYF.